This T cell receptor (beta chain) was sequenced during a study of T cell responses to AZD1222 COVID-19 vaccine. Whole-study results and caveats: Along spike, vaccine-associated CD4 TCRs were found throughout, with dominance at 160-218 and 743-854. Every sample of the repertoires postdated the peak T cell response. Receipt of two AZD1222 doses was followed by a rise in Spike-specific TCR breadth and depth.

The V and J ends lost 5 bases and 4 bases respectively, with 13 bases between them. CDR3 length: 14 residues. Germline values: CDR1 MNHEY, CDR2 SMNVEV (reference sequence). Of note for this clone: Antigen unknown.

Assay used: immunoSEQ multiplex PCR; TCRdb lists only in-frame clones, some missing. The profile shows 75,000 to 90,000 clones, under 90% of them singletons. This chain joins TRBV27 and TRBJ2-3; no clear D gene. The material was peripheral blood, obtained on day 0 of AZD1222 vaccination. This TCR was sampled from an adult in good health. The CDR3 nucleotides are TGTGCCAGCAGTCCCCTCCCTAGAGCAGATACGCAGTATTTT. Its translation: CASSPLPRADTQYF.